A single sample gave rise to the 14 T cell receptor beta chains below, sequenced in a study of T cell responses to AZD1222 COVID-19 vaccine. The protocol was immunoSEQ multiplex PCR, while the TCRdb copy is restricted to in-frame clones and leaves out a portion. The profile covers around 92,000 clones, with approximately 91% appearing a single time and approximately 21% taken by the ten largest. The material was peripheral blood, obtained on day 0 of AZD1222 vaccination. All receptors derive from an adult in good health.

The V and J genes are TRBV9 and TRBJ2-5; 8 bases match TRBD2. This CDR3 contains 14 residues. Germline V gene data show CDR1 as SGDLS and CDR2 as YYNGEE. V shed 4 bases, J shed 4 bases, and the junction held 6 bases outside the gene matches. CDR3 nucleotides: TGTGCCAGCAGCCTGACGGGGGGGAGAGAGACCCAGTACTTC. This sequence encodes CASSLTGGRETQYF.

J is TRBJ2-1 and V is TRBV7-3; 7 nucleotides match TRBD2. CDR1 and CDR2 from the germline V gene are SGHTA and FQGTGA. This CDR3 has 15 residues. V gave up 3 bases and J gave up 4 bases; unmatched junction bases: 6. In DNA form, the CDR3 reads TGTGCCAGCAGCTTCGCGACTAGCTCTTACAATGAGCAGTTCTTC. This sequence encodes CASSFATSSYNEQFF.

The V call is TRBV4-2, the J call TRBJ2-7; no reliable D call. Germline V lookup: CDR1 LGHNA, CDR2 YNFKEQ. The CDR3 consists of 14 residues. V lost 4 bases and J lost 3, with 13 bases in between. The CDR3 region is CASSPTGRNYEQYF. As DNA, the CDR3 is TGTGCCAGCAGCCCTACCGGACGGAACTACGAGCAGTACTTC.

V usage is TRBV6-4 and J usage is TRBJ1-2; no firm D call. V gave up 2 bases and J gave up 7 bases, with 11 bases separating them. This CDR3 is built from 13 residues. Germline CDR1 and CDR2: MRHNA and SNTAGT. CDR3 DNA: TGTGCCAGCAGTGACGGGTTACGTGGTGGCTACACCTTC. Translation: CASSDGLRGGYTF.

This clone was counted between two and nine times. The chain employs TRBV9 and TRBJ1-1; a weak D match, TRBD1 (6 bases). Germline CDR1 and CDR2: SGDLS and YYNGEE. The CDR3 runs to 14 residues. V lost 1 base to trimming and J lost 0 bases, with 7 bases between them. The CDR3 sequence: CASSVTGMNTEAFF. The CDR3 DNA reads as TGTGCCAGCAGCGTAACAGGGATGAACACTGAAGCTTTCTTT.

The gene calls are TRBV5-4 and TRBJ2-2; the match to TRBD2 covers 7 bases. V was pared by 4 bases and J by 0 bases, with 3 bases of the junction left unmatched. This CDR3 is 15 amino acids long. Germline CDR1 is SGHNT and CDR2 is YYREEE (reference sequence). CDR3 sequence (DNA): TGTGCCAGCAGCCTGGCGGGAGCGAACACCGGGGAGCTGTTTTTT. This encodes CASSLAGANTGELFF.

The chain uses TRBV20-1 and TRBJ1-2; D is unresolved. CDR1 and CDR2 from the germline V gene are DFQATT and SNEGSKA (reference sequence). Trimming removed 3 bases at V and 1 base at J, with 12 bases between. This CDR3 is 14 amino acids long. CDR3 in DNA: TGCAGTGCTAGTGGTGGGAGAGGTAACTATGGCTACACCTTC. Residues: CSASGGRGNYGYTF.

CDR3 amino acids: CAWDITDTQYF. The CDR3 bases are TGTGCCTGGGATATTACAGATACGCAGTATTTT. The rearrangement uses TRBV30 and TRBJ2-3; no clear D. Trimming took 5 bases from V and 3 from J, leaving 6 bases between them. The CDR3 contains 11 residues. CDR1 GTSNPN and CDR2 SVGIG come from the germline V gene (reference sequence).

V gene TRBV7-2 combines with J gene TRBJ1-5, with D perhaps matching TRBD1 (5 bases). The germline CDR1 and CDR2 sequences are SGHTA and FQGNSA. V was clipped by 4 bases and J by 6 bases, with 10 bases between them. CDR3 length equals 13 residues. The CDR3 DNA reads TGTGCCAGCAGCTCAGGGTGGAGTCAGCCCCAGCATTTT. Its protein product is CASSSGWSQPQHF. The whole variable domain, filled in from reference TRBV7-2 and TRBJ1-5, reads GAGVSQSPSNKVTEKGKDVELRCDPISGHTALYWYRQSLGQGLEFLIYFQGNSAPDKSGLPSDRFSAERTGGSVSTLTIQRTQQEDSAVYLCASSSGWSQPQHFGDGTRLSIL.

The DNA for the CDR3 is TGCGCCAGCAGCTTGGCGGGCCAAGGAAACATTCAGTACTTC. As protein: CASSLAGQGNIQYF. The rearrangement joins TRBV5-1 to TRBJ2-4; D gene ambiguous. The V end was cut by 0 bases, the J end by 6 bases, with 10 bases between. This CDR3 region has 14 residues. Germline-derived CDR1 and CDR2 are SGHRS and YFSETQ.

This clone was found once. The chain links TRBV7-9 to TRBJ1-5, with D tentatively TRBD1 (5 bases). The CDR3 extends over 15 amino acids. In germline, CDR1 is SEHNR, CDR2 FQNEAQ (reference sequence). Trimming took 5 bases from V and 3 from J, leaving 14 bases between them. The CDR3 DNA reads TGTGCCAGCAGCCCATGGGGCACAGACAATCAGCCCCAGCATTTT. It specifies CASSPWGTDNQPQHF.

This clone has just one count. The rearrangement uses TRBV28 and TRBJ1-4, with 8 positions matching TRBD1. Germline values: CDR1 MDHEN, CDR2 SYDVKM. The CDR3 spans 14 residues. The V and J ends lost 4 bases and 6 bases, in that order; junction bases with no gene match: 4. The CDR3 region is CASSYTGQDEKLFF. In DNA form, the CDR3 reads TGTGCCAGCAGTTATACGGGACAGGATGAAAAACTGTTTTTT.

The genes are TRBV28 and TRBJ1-1; D not certain. Per the germline V gene, CDR1 is MDHEN and CDR2 is SYDVKM. This CDR3 comprises 14 residues. Trimming pared 6 bases from V and 5 bases from J, leaving 16 bases between. The chain's CDR3 is CASSTGGLGTEAFF. In nucleotides, the CDR3 is TGTGCCAGCAGCACCGGCGGGCTAGGGACTGAAGCTTTCTTT.

The chain combines TRBV6-5 with TRBJ2-1, with D perhaps TRBD1 or TRBD2 (5 bases each). The germline CDR1 and CDR2 sequences are MNHEY and SVGAGI. The CDR3 has 14 amino acids. V lost 2 bases and J 1 base, leaving 6 bases between the germline ends. CDR3: CASSYGGSYNEQFF. CDR3 nucleotide sequence: TGTGCCAGCAGTTACGGGGGTTCCTACAATGAGCAGTTCTTC.